The next 32 T cell receptor beta chains were all read from a single sample in a study of blood T cell repertoires in COVID-19. Repertoires were generated with immunoSEQ multiplex PCR, while TCRdb's copy carries only in-frame clones and drops some. The sample lists 150,000 or so clones, 84% occurring once. The sample was peripheral blood. All receptors come from a woman between 50 and 59 years old in a cohort sampled during active or convalescent COVID-19.

This sequence joins TRBV4-1 and TRBJ2-1; TRBD2 aligns across 8 bases. The CDR3 sequence is 17 residues long. Germline V gene data show CDR1 as MGHRA and CDR2 as YSYEKL. Trimming cost V 4 bases and J 5 bases; bases outside gene matches: 13. CDR3 region: CASSLRGWAGGDNEQFF. Written as DNA, the CDR3 is TGCGCCAGCAGCCTAAGGGGTTGGGCGGGGGGTGACAATGAGCAGTTCTTC.

The chain combines TRBV6-1 with TRBJ2-3; tentatively, D is TRBD1 (6 bases). The V end was cut by 2 bases, the J end by 3 bases, with 12 bases between. The CDR3 sequence is 15 residues long. Germline CDR1 reads MNHNS; CDR2 reads SASEGT. CDR3: CASSENRVGTDTQYF. CDR3 coding DNA: TGTGCCAGCAGTGAAAACAGGGTGGGAACAGATACGCAGTATTTT.

The rearrangement uses TRBV7-8 and TRBJ2-7; TRBD1 matches 8 bases. The germline V gene encodes CDR1 SGHVS and CDR2 FQNEAQ. V trimming: 0 bases; J trimming: 6 bases; junction bases outside the gene matches: 7. This CDR3 comprises 15 residues. The CDR3 protein is CASSLAWQGATEQYF. In DNA, the CDR3 is TGTGCCAGCAGCTTAGCTTGGCAGGGGGCGACCGAGCAGTACTTC.

This chain links TRBV6-2 or TRBV6-3 with TRBJ1-4, with D maybe TRBD1 (5 bases). Germline V gives CDR1 MNHEY, CDR2 SVGEGT. V lost 5 bases and J 8 bases, leaving 18 bases between the germline ends. The CDR3 spans 15 residues. This CDR3 reads CASSRGETPGEKLFF. The CDR3 DNA is TGTGCCAGCAGTCGGGGGGAAACTCCAGGGGAAAAACTGTTTTTT.

This clone occurred a few times. This rearrangement joins TRBV6-5 to TRBJ1-1; D uncertain. This CDR3 is 14 amino acids long. The germline V gene encodes CDR1 MNHEY and CDR2 SVGAGI. Trimming left V 8 bases short and J 5 bases short, with 18 bases between. The CDR3 here is CASQRTGGLTEAFF. The CDR3 region has the DNA TGTGCCAGCCAGAGGACGGGAGGGTTGACTGAAGCTTTCTTT.

J is TRBJ1-1 and V is TRBV20-1; D gene unclear. The V gene lost 7 bases and the J gene lost 5 bases, with 11 bases spanning the gap. CDR1 is DFQATT and CDR2 is SNEGSKA in the germline V gene (reference sequence). This CDR3 spans 11 amino acids. The DNA of the CDR3 is TGCAGTGTCTCGGGAGGTACTGAAGCTTTCTTT. As protein: CSVSGGTEAFF.

The chain employs TRBV3-1 (or the pseudogene TRBV3-2) and TRBJ1-5, with D perhaps matching TRBD1 (6 bases). The V gene lost 4 bases and the J gene lost 2 bases, with 9 bases spanning the gap. CDR1 is LGHDT, CDR2 YNNKEL, per germline (reference sequence). CDR3 length: 14 residues. This chain's CDR3 is CASSPAGGNQPQHF. Written as DNA, the CDR3 is TGTGCCAGCAGCCCAGCAGGGGGCAATCAGCCCCAGCATTTT.

V gene TRBV19 combines with J gene TRBJ1-3, with 9 bases fitting TRBD1. Germline assignment: CDR1 LNHDA and CDR2 SQIVND (reference sequence). This CDR3 contains 16 residues. The V and J ends lost 6 bases and 0 bases, in that order; junction bases with no gene match: 6. The CDR3 DNA reads as TGTGCCAGTAGCCATCCGGGACAGGGCTCTGGAAACACCATATATTTT. Translation: CASSHPGQGSGNTIYF.

This clone was seen once. V and J are TRBV9 and TRBJ1-4, with 8 bases matching TRBD1. The CDR3 covers 15 residues. J gave up 4 bases and V 5 bases, and 7 bases lay outside the gene matches. From germline, CDR1 is SGDLS and CDR2 YYNGEE. The CDR3 spells CASSTTGGVNEKLFF. Written as DNA, the CDR3 is TGTGCCAGCAGTACCACAGGGGGGGTTAATGAAAAACTGTTTTTT.

The chain has TRBV7-2 and TRBJ2-7; D remains unclear. Germline V CDR1 and CDR2: SGHTA, FQGNSA. The CDR3 extends over 13 amino acids. V shed 0 bases and J shed 2 bases, with 5 bases lying between them. CDR3 coding DNA: TGTGCCAGCAGCTTAGCGGAGACCTACGAGCAGTACTTC. Its translation is CASSLAETYEQYF.

This clone was detected once. This chain uses TRBV7-2 with TRBJ1-3; D gene ambiguous. With 1 base removed from V and 4 bases from J, the gap between germline ends came to 14 bases. Germline V gene sequence: CDR1 SGHTA, CDR2 FQGNSA. This CDR3 is built from 16 residues. DNA for the CDR3: TGTGCCAGCAGCTTAGTAGAAGACTCCCTCGGAAACACCATATATTTT. It translates to CASSLVEDSLGNTIYF.

The chain is built from TRBV11-2 and TRBJ2-3, with 12 nucleotides matching TRBD2. The CDR3 totals 15 residues. From germline, CDR1 is SGHAT and CDR2 FQNNGV. After removal of 2 bases from V and 6 bases from J, the junction contained 3 bases not matched to a gene. CDR3 bases: TGTGCCAGCAGCTTAACTAGCGGGGGGTTGGATACGCAGTATTTT. Translation: CASSLTSGGLDTQYF.

V gene TRBV7-9 combines with J gene TRBJ1-4; D uncertain. Trimming removed 4 bases from V and 3 bases from J, with 9 bases in between. There are 14 residues in the CDR3. Looked up from germline, CDR1 is SEHNR and CDR2 is FQNEAQ (reference sequence). In DNA, the CDR3 is TGTGCCAGCAGCTCCCACCAGGCTAATGAAAAACTGTTTTTT. It translates to CASSSHQANEKLFF.

As regards this clone: The germline gene is not matched at one end of the junction; a read error may be the cause. V and J are TRBV7-7 and TRBJ2-5, with 8 bases lining up with TRBD2. Germline loops: CDR1 SSHAT, CDR2 FNYEAQ (reference sequence). The CDR3 is 14 residues long. CDR3 region: CASSRSGLEETQYF. The CDR3 DNA follows: TGTGCTAGCAGCCGGTCGGGACTAGAAGAGACCCAGTACTTC.

The rearrangement links TRBV6-6 to TRBJ1-5, with 10 bases matching TRBD1. Germline lookup yields CDR1 MNHNY and CDR2 SVGAGI (reference sequence). This CDR3 is 17 amino acids long. The V segment lost 5 bases and the J segment 0 bases; nucleotides outside the gene matches: 7. CDR3 sequence reads: CASSPDRGRDSNQPQHF. CDR3 in DNA: TGTGCCAGCAGTCCAGACAGGGGGCGCGATAGCAATCAGCCCCAGCATTTT.

The gene calls are TRBV27 and TRBJ1-4; 7 nucleotides align to TRBD1. Unmatched junction bases numbered 3, after V lost 3 bases and J lost 5 bases. The CDR3 has 14 residues. Germline CDR1 MNHEY, CDR2 SMNVEV (reference sequence). The CDR3 region is CASSFQGENEKLFF. The CDR3, as DNA: TGTGCCAGCAGTTTCCAGGGGGAAAATGAAAAACTGTTTTTT.

The chain combines TRBV6-1 with TRBJ2-7; D ambiguous. Germline V gives CDR1 MNHNS, CDR2 SASEGT. The CDR3 runs 15 residues. V lost 2 bases and J lost 0, with 11 bases in between. CDR3 coding DNA: TGTGCCAGCAGTGAATCAACTGCGCTCTCCTACGAGCAGTACTTC. It specifies CASSESTALSYEQYF.

The chain is built from TRBV5-4 and TRBJ2-7; 13 bases are a match to TRBD2. Trimming cost V 4 bases and J 7 bases; bases outside gene matches: 8. The length of the CDR3 is 15 residues. Germline V lookup: CDR1 SGHNT, CDR2 YYREEE (reference sequence). CDR3: CASSQKLAGGREQYF. The CDR3 DNA reads as TGTGCCAGCAGCCAAAAACTAGCGGGGGGGCGGGAGCAGTACTTC. The full variable domain, rest sourced from reference TRBV5-4 and TRBJ2-7, is ETGVTQSPTHLIKTRGQQVTLRCSSQSGHNTVSWYQQALGQGPQFIFQYYREEENGRGNFPPRFSGLQFPNYSSELNVNALELDDSALYLCASSQKLAGGREQYFGPGTRLTVT.

The rearrangement uses TRBV7-2 and TRBJ2-5; TRBD1 matches at 7 bases. The junction had 13 bases not matched to a gene; V was cut back by 4 bases and J by 5 bases. Germline V gene lookup returns CDR1 SGHTA and CDR2 FQGNSA. The CDR3 is made up of 16 amino acids. The CDR3, as DNA: TGTGCCAGCAGCTCCACCACGACAGGGCTGGGGGAGACCCAGTACTTC. Protein sequence: CASSSTTTGLGETQYF.

This clone was detected a few times. The chain is built from TRBV7-3 and TRBJ2-7; TRBD2 aligns across 10 bases. Germline CDR1 is SGHTA and CDR2 is FQGTGA. The ends lost 2 bases at V and 2 bases at J; junction bases unmatched: 9. The CDR3 is 17 residues long. CDR3 region: CASSLGPPAGGTYEQYF. The CDR3 nucleotides are TGTGCCAGCAGCTTAGGGCCTCCAGCGGGGGGGACCTACGAGCAGTACTTC.

This chain connects TRBV5-6 to TRBJ2-1, with 9 bases that match TRBD2. The germline CDR1 and CDR2 sequences are SGHDT and YYEEEE. V lost 0 bases to trimming and J lost 8 bases; unmatched junction nucleotides: 6. The CDR3 totals 15 residues. The CDR3 sequence: CASSLVASGVDEQFF. CDR3 in DNA: TGTGCCAGCAGCTTGGTGGCTAGCGGGGTGGATGAGCAGTTCTTC.

With regard to this clone: Its ends do not fully match the called genes, so a read error is possible. This sequence joins TRBV6-4 and TRBJ2-3; 10 bases line up with TRBD1. Germline V lookup: CDR1 MRHNA, CDR2 SNTAGT. This CDR3 is 15 amino acids long. DNA for the CDR3: TGTGCCAGCAGTCCGGGACAGGGGCGCACCGATACGCAGTATTTT. This sequence encodes CASSPGQGRTDTQYF.

This clone came up a few times. The chain combines TRBV4-1 with TRBJ2-7; 8 bases agree with TRBD1. Per the germline V gene, CDR1 is MGHRA and CDR2 is YSYEKL. J was trimmed by 3 bases and V by 4 bases; bases with no gene match: 5. This CDR3 spans 14 amino acids. The CDR3 protein is CASSLAGGVYEQYF. In DNA, the CDR3 is TGCGCCAGCAGCCTGGCAGGGGGCGTCTACGAGCAGTACTTC.

The V and J genes are TRBV7-9 and TRBJ1-1; 7 nucleotides line up with TRBD1. Germline-derived CDR1 and CDR2 are SEHNR and FQNEAQ (reference sequence). Trimming cost V 2 bases and J 3 bases; bases outside gene matches: 6. The CDR3 loop spans 15 amino acids. CDR3 bases: TGTGCCAGCAGCTTATACAGGGGAGCTCACACTGAAGCTTTCTTT. Its protein product is CASSLYRGAHTEAFF.

V gene TRBV27 combines with J gene TRBJ2-1, with 10 bases matching TRBD2. J lost 8 bases, V lost 6 bases, and 10 bases had no gene match. CDR1 is MNHEY, CDR2 SMNVEV, per germline (reference sequence). The CDR3 sequence is 15 residues long. The CDR3 loop reads CASRSPGLAIHEQFF. The DNA for the CDR3 is TGTGCCAGCAGGTCCCCGGGACTAGCGATCCATGAGCAGTTCTTC.

This clone was found a few times. The chain employs TRBV4-3 and TRBJ2-2; TRBD2 matches 8 bases. V lost 0 bases and J lost 4; bases outside the gene matches: 7. CDR3 size: 17 residues. Looked up from germline, CDR1 is LGHNA and CDR2 is YSLEER. The CDR3 loop reads CASSQDGAAGATGELFF. CDR3 bases: TGCGCCAGCAGCCAAGACGGCGCAGCGGGGGCCACCGGGGAGCTGTTTTTT.

The gene calls are TRBV13 and TRBJ2-3; 8 positions match TRBD2. This CDR3 has 13 residues. Germline V gene sequence: CDR1 PRHDT, CDR2 FYEKMQ (reference sequence). J lost 6 bases, V lost 11 bases, and 10 bases had no gene match. CDR3 region: CASSGGAKDTQYF. As DNA, the CDR3 is TGTGCCTCCTCCGGGGGGGCCAAGGATACGCAGTATTTT.

The V gene is TRBV5-5, the J gene TRBJ1-5; D is ambiguous. CDR1 and CDR2 (germline): SGHKS, YYEKEE (reference sequence). Between the trimmed V and J ends, which lost 0 bases and 3 bases, there was a span of 10 bases. The CDR3 covers 15 residues. The CDR3 reads CASSLVRGNNQPQHF. DNA of the CDR3: TGTGCCAGCAGCTTGGTCCGGGGAAACAATCAGCCCCAGCATTTT. The whole variable domain, remainder taken from reference TRBV5-5 and TRBJ1-5, is DAGVTQSPTHLIKTRGQQVTLRCSPISGHKSVSWYQQVLGQGPQFIFQYYEKEERGRGNFPDRFSARQFPNYSSELNVNALLLGDSALYLCASSLVRGNNQPQHFGDGTRLSIL.

The chain recombines TRBV19 with TRBJ1-1; 9 bases align to TRBD1. The germline gives CDR1 LNHDA, CDR2 SQIVND (reference sequence). This CDR3 region has 13 residues. With 4 bases clipped from V and 10 bases from J, the junction kept 7 bases outside the gene matches. CDR3 nucleotides: TGTGCCAGTAGTACAACAGGGGGCTATGGAGCTTTCTTT. Translating it yields CASSTTGGYGAFF.

This clone was counted a few times. The chain employs TRBV7-3 and TRBJ1-4; no definite D call. CDR1 is SGHTA and CDR2 is FQGTGA in the germline V gene. This CDR3 is 17 amino acids long. V lost 2 bases to trimming and J lost 0 bases, with 13 bases between them. The CDR3 DNA reads as TGTGCCAGCAGCTTAGGGTGGGAGAATGCAACTAATGAAAAACTGTTTTTT. Residues: CASSLGWENATNEKLFF.

The chain links TRBV6-5 to TRBJ1-3, with D possibly being TRBD1 (5 bases). The V end lost 0 bases, the J end lost 3 bases, and 9 bases lay between the germline ends. Germline assignment: CDR1 MNHEY and CDR2 SVGAGI. The CDR3 spans 15 residues. Here the CDR3 reads CASSYSGGVGNTIYF. CDR3 sequence (DNA): TGTGCCAGCAGTTACTCAGGAGGGGTTGGAAACACCATATATTTT.

The chain is built from TRBV2 and TRBJ1-5; 8 nucleotides match TRBD1. Trimming took 4 bases from V and 2 from J; bases not matched to a gene: 1. This CDR3 is built from 14 residues. From germline, CDR1 is SNHLY and CDR2 FYNNEI. CDR3 nucleotide sequence: TGTGCCAGCAGTGTGGGACAGGGCAATCAGCCCCAGCATTTT. It codes for CASSVGQGNQPQHF.